This T cell receptor (beta chain) was captured in a study of CD8 T cell repertoires and HIV-1 epitope variants. At the level of the study: T cells were stimulated with Twenty-five Gag and Nef peptides separately. Equal numbers of autologous T cell-negative cells presented antigen to enriched T cells.

Germline V gives CDR1 SNHLY, CDR2 FYNNEI. The CDR3 has 16 residues. Trimming took off 3 bases at V and 9 bases at J, with 18 bases between the two ends. This clone came up a few times. Antigen: not known. Study-level results: This assay reports beta chains of antigen-expanded cells, not T cell function.

Some clones are missing from TCRdb's copy, which holds only in-frame ones; the method was immunoSEQ multiplex PCR. The sample has under 5,500 clones, just over 65% seen once; the top ten hold roughly two fifths. This receptor was identified in a male donor with HIV. The genes are TRBV2 and TRBJ1-6; D uncertain. Specimen: cultured CD8+ T cells derived from PBMCs. CDR3 coding DNA: TGTGCCAGCAGTGAGGGTATTATCGGAGGGATTTCACCCCTCCACTTT. It encodes CASSEGIIGGISPLHF.